The rows below give T cell receptor beta chains drawn from one sample of a study of T cells in Graves' hyperthyroidism and ophthalmopathy. MiXCR was run by TCRdb on the multiplex PCR reads, yielding one entry per CDR3 protein. The data show fewer than 550,000 distinct CDR3 sequences, around 14% seen once. Sequencing was done on a sample of blood. The receptors derive from a woman aged 18-29 years with Graves' hyperthyroidism. CDR3s include the opening cysteine and the closing phenylalanine or tryptophan. A D gene is named only where the DNA matches it firmly. Size is omitted from some rows. Given values are once, few, many or a class for expanded clones.

J gene | D gene | V gene | clone size | CDR3 length | CDR3 DNA | CDR3 protein
TRBJ2-1 | TRBD2 | TRBV30 | many | 16 | TGTGCCTGGAGTTTTGATTTAGCGGGAGGGCCGGTTGAGCAGTTCTTC | CAWSFDLAGGPVEQFF
TRBJ2-5 | TRBD2 | TRBV6-1 | many | 15 | TGTGCCAGCAGTTTAGCGGGAGGGTACCAAGAGACCCAGTACTTC | CASSLAGGYQETQYF
TRBJ2-7 | NA | TRBV7-6 | NA | 14 | TGTGCCAGCAGCTTAGAACCAGGGTTCAACGAGCAGTACTTC | CASSLEPGFNEQYF
TRBJ2-1 | TRBD1 | TRBV10-3 | NA | 14 | TGTGCCATCACCAGACAGGGGGTTAGGAATGAGCAGTCCTTC | CAITRQGVRNEQSF
TRBJ2-7 | NA | TRBV6-1 | many | 14 | TGTGCCAGCAGTCCCGGACTAAGCACCTACGAGCAGTACTTC | CASSPGLSTYEQYF
TRBJ2-3 | NA | TRBV12-3/TRBV12-4 | NA | 14 | TGTGCCAGCAGTTTCCGGGGCAGACCAGATACGCAGTATTTT | CASSFRGRPDTQYF
TRBJ2-7 | TRBD1 | TRBV10-2 | NA | 17 | TGCGCCAGCAGCCCCGATAGGGGACAGGGGATAACCTACGAGCAGTACTTC | CASSPDRGQGITYEQYF
TRBJ2-5 | TRBD1 | TRBV28 | NA | 15 | TGTGCCAGCAGTCGTCCGGGACAGGGGAGAGAGACCCAGTACTTC | CASSRPGQGRETQYF
TRBJ1-2 | NA | TRBV12-5 | many | 14 | TGTGCTAGTGGTTTGGGACTCCGGCCCACTGGCTACACCTTC | CASGLGLRPTGYTF
TRBJ2-7 | TRBD1 | TRBV12-3/TRBV12-4 | many | 15 | TGTGCCAGCACTCCTTCCCGGGACAGGGCTTACGAGCAGTACTTC | CASTPSRDRAYEQYF
TRBJ2-3 | NA | TRBV7-2 | many | 14 | TGTGCCAGCAGCTTGGGGCTTGCCTTGGATACGCAGTATTTT | CASSLGLALDTQYF
TRBJ2-2 | NA | TRBV7-2 | NA | 12 | TGTGCCAGCAGTTACATAAACGGGGAGCTGTTTTTT | CASSYINGELFF
TRBJ2-7 | NA | TRBV11-2 | many | 13 | TGTGCCAGCAGGTTAGACTATTTCTACGAGCAGTACTTC | CASRLDYFYEQYF
TRBJ1-2 | NA | TRBV5-8 | many | 15 | TGTGCCAGCAGCTTGGATAGCGCAGGGGCCTATGGCTACACCTTC | CASSLDSAGAYGYTF
TRBJ2-3 | NA | TRBV27 | many | 14 | TGTGCCAGCAGTTTGGCAGAGGGCACAGATACGCAGTATTTT | CASSLAEGTDTQYF
TRBJ2-1 | TRBD2 | TRBV4-1 | many | 19 | TGCGCCAGCAGCCAAGATCTCGGAGCGGGGGGGCCAGTGTACAATGAGCAGTTCTTC | CASSQDLGAGGPVYNEQFF
TRBJ2-3 | NA | TRBV2 | many | 14 | TGTGCCAGCAGTGAACGGCTCCGCACAGATACGCAGTATTTT | CASSERLRTDTQYF
TRBJ1-4 | NA | TRBV7-9 | few | 13 | TGTGCCAGCAGCTCCCACAGCCTGGAAAAACTGTTTTTT | CASSSHSLEKLFF
TRBJ2-5 | NA | TRBV20-1 | NA | 14 | TGCAGTGCTAGCGGAGGGGGCTTTTCGGAGACCCAGTACTTC | CSASGGGFSETQYF
TRBJ2-7 | TRBD2 | TRBV5-1 | NA | 14 | TGCGCCAGCAGCCCTCGACTAGCGGGGAACGAGCAGTACTTC | CASSPRLAGNEQYF
TRBJ2-1 | NA | TRBV19 | NA | 13 | TGTGCCAGTAATCATGTGGGGGGCAATGAGCAGTTCTTC | CASNHVGGNEQFF
TRBJ1-4 | TRBD1 | TRBV4-1 | NA | 17 | TGCGCCAGCAGCCTGACAGGGGGTGGGGGCGGTAATGAAAAACTGTTTTTT | CASSLTGGGGGNEKLFF
TRBJ1-5 | NA | TRBV12-3/TRBV12-4 | many | 15 | TGTGCCAGCAGTTTCGGGGAGTGGGGCAATCAGCCCCAGCATTTT | CASSFGEWGNQPQHF
TRBJ2-2 | TRBD2 | TRBV12-3/TRBV12-4 | NA | 16 | TGTGCCAGCAGTTTCCCTTCGGGGGGTCGGACCGGGGAGCTGTTTTTT | CASSFPSGGRTGELFF
TRBJ2-1 | NA | TRBV7-3 | many | 14 | TGTGCCAGCAGCTTAACGGACAGCTACAATGAGCAGTTCTTC | CASSLTDSYNEQFF
TRBJ1-5 | NA | TRBV27 | many | 13 | TGTGCCAGCAGTTGGAGGAGGGATCAGCCCCAGCATTTT | CASSWRRDQPQHF
TRBJ1-1 | NA | TRBV3-1 | many | 15 | TGTGCCAGCAGCCAAGCGGGGGGCCGAGGGACTGAAGCTTTCTTT | CASSQAGGRGTEAFF
TRBJ2-1 | NA | TRBV2 | few | 14 | TGTGCCAGCAGTCCCGAAACTGGGGCCAATGAGCAGTTCTTC | CASSPETGANEQFF
TRBJ2-3 | NA | TRBV24-1 | many | 16 | TGTGCCACCAGTGACCGACTAGACACACACACAGATACGCAGTATTTT | CATSDRLDTHTDTQYF
TRBJ1-5 | NA | TRBV19 | many | 15 | TGTGCCAGTAGTCCTGCCTGGCATGGGGATCAGCCCCAGCATTTT | CASSPAWHGDQPQHF
TRBJ2-3 | NA | TRBV7-3 | many | 15 | TGTGCCAGCAGCTTAACGTCCCGAAAAGAGGATACGCAGTATTTT | CASSLTSRKEDTQYF
TRBJ2-2 | TRBD2 | TRBV7-2 | NA | 21 | TGTGCCAGCAGCATCCTACGTAGGGCTAGCGGGAGGGCCGAAGGCACCGGGGAGCTGTTTTTT | CASSILRRASGRAEGTGELFF
TRBJ2-3 | TRBD2 | TRBV28 | few | 17 | TGTGCCAGCAGTTTACTTCGGACTAGCGGGCCCACAGATACGCAGTATTTT | CASSLLRTSGPTDTQYF
TRBJ2-5 | TRBD2 | TRBV19 | few | 17 | TGTGCCAGTAGTCCCAGACTAAGCGGGAGGGCCCGGGAGACCCAGTACTTC | CASSPRLSGRARETQYF